The T cell receptor beta chain described here comes from a study of blood T cell repertoires in COVID-19. Turning to the study itself: PBMCs, B-cell-depleted T cells, or T cells were the source of the cDNA or gDNA that made up the material.

Using immunoSEQ multiplex PCR, the repertoire was profiled, and TCRdb retains in-frame clones only, with some absent. Of some 90,000 clones listed, approximately 86% are singletons. Sequencing was performed on peripheral blood. This sequence was found in an elderly woman with acute or convalescent COVID-19.

CDR3: CASSSPSSGNTIYF. For the CDR3, the DNA is TGTGCCAGCAGTTCCCCGTCTTCTGGAAACACCATATATTTT. The chain recombines TRBV6-6 with TRBJ1-3; D remains unclear. Germline-derived CDR1 and CDR2 are MNHNY and SVGAGI (reference sequence). The CDR3 sequence is 14 residues long. Trimming pared 4 bases from V and 1 base from J, leaving 8 bases between.